What follows is one T cell receptor beta chain and its context. Its antigen is not identified. The data are from a study of T cells in narcolepsy. On the study more broadly: Healthy controls were enrolled alongside patients with narcolepsy type 1 or type 2.

There are 14 residues in the CDR3. J lost 2 bases, V lost 4 bases, and 2 bases had no gene match. Germline-derived CDR1 and CDR2 are SGHDT and YYEEEE. Overall study findings and caveats: Healthy controls reportedly lacked the autoreactive clonotypes serially found in patients' blood. Some memory CD4+ repertoires had no autoreactive clone sequences. HCRT-specific and TRIB2-specific autoreactive clonotypes appeared among same-patient CSF and blood CD4+ clonotypes.

Measured with immunoSEQ multiplex PCR; TCRdb has only the in-frame clones, and not every one. This sample carries under 30,000 clones, approximately 82% of them seen once, and the ten largest clones take around 0.91%. The sequence was obtained from a human donor with narcolepsy. The chain couples TRBV5-6 to TRBJ1-3, with 8 bases lining up with TRBD1. The material sequenced was CD45RA- memory CD4+ T cells from PBMCs. CDR3 coding DNA: TGTGCCAGCAGCACGACAGGGGCTGGAAACACCATATATTTT. Encoded protein: CASSTTGAGNTIYF.